These 17 T cell receptor beta chains originate from one sample sequenced in a study of control samples from healthy donors and cancer patients. Some clones are missing from TCRdb's copy, which holds only in-frame ones; the method was immunoSEQ multiplex PCR. The table shows roughly 49,000 clones, with roughly nine tenths occurring only once. The sequenced sample was PBMCs. Source of these receptors: a man aged 25 to 40 with colorectal cancer.

This chain links TRBV7-8 with TRBJ2-7, with a weak D call TRBD1 (6 bases). This CDR3 has 16 residues. CDR1 is SGHVS, CDR2 FQNEAQ, per germline. Trimming stripped 7 bases from V and 2 bases from J, with 21 bases between. CDR3 nucleotides: TGTGCCAGCATCGAAGGACGGGACACTATTACCTACGAGCAGTACTTC. Translated: CASIEGRDTITYEQYF.

The J gene is TRBJ2-7, the V gene TRBV5-1; TRBD1 or TRBD2 may be the D gene (5 bases each). V dropped 0 bases and J dropped 6 bases, with 7 bases sitting between them. Germline-derived CDR1 and CDR2 are SGHRS and YFSETQ. The CDR3 is 12 residues long. Written as DNA, the CDR3 is TGCGCCAGCAGCTTGGCAGGGAGCGAGCAGTACTTC. As protein: CASSLAGSEQYF.

The chain links TRBV10-1 to TRBJ1-5; D unclear. This CDR3 has 13 residues. V was cut by 6 bases and J by 2 bases, with 8 bases left in between. Germline V lookup: CDR1 WNHNN, CDR2 SYGVQD (reference sequence). The CDR3: CASSPSGNQPQHF. Written as DNA, the CDR3 is TGCGCCAGCAGCCCATCGGGCAATCAGCCCCAGCATTTT.

The chain has TRBV7-6 and TRBJ1-1; tentatively, D is TRBD1 (5 bases). Germline CDR1 reads SGHVS; CDR2 reads FNYEAQ. Between the trimmed V and J ends, which lost 1 base and 2 bases, there was a span of 11 bases. There are 15 residues in the CDR3. CDR3 amino acids: CASSLDFQGNTEAFF. The CDR3 DNA reads TGTGCCAGCAGCTTAGATTTCCAGGGAAACACTGAAGCTTTCTTT.

The chain joins TRBV3-1 (or the pseudogene TRBV3-2) to TRBJ1-3; no reliable D call. CDR1 and CDR2 (germline): LGHDT, YNNKEL (reference sequence). There are 14 residues in the CDR3. V shed 3 bases and J shed 1 base, with 7 bases lying between them. The CDR3 DNA reads TGTGCCAGCAGCCATGAAGCATCTGGAAACACCATATATTTT. It translates to CASSHEASGNTIYF.

J is TRBJ1-1 and V is TRBV6-5; D unclear. The CDR3 extends over 15 amino acids. CDR1 is MNHEY, CDR2 SVGAGI, per germline. Trimming took 2 bases from V and 8 from J, leaving 18 bases between them. The CDR3 DNA reads TGTGCCAGCAGTTACGAACGGGGAACCTTTCGGGAAGCTTTCTTT. Translation: CASSYERGTFREAFF.

This chain links TRBV5-1 with TRBJ1-1; weak D call: TRBD1 (6 bases). Trimming removed 2 bases at V and 3 bases at J, with 14 bases between. Germline V CDR1 and CDR2: SGHRS, YFSETQ. This CDR3 contains 15 residues. The CDR3 loop reads CASSFTGMRDTEAFF. The CDR3 DNA sequence: TGCGCCAGCAGCTTCACAGGGATGAGGGACACTGAAGCTTTCTTT.

The chain combines TRBV6-5 with TRBJ2-6; unclear D gene. Germline CDR1 is MNHEY and CDR2 is SVGAGI. This CDR3 region has 12 residues. The ends were cut back, 8 bases at V and 1 base at J, with 3 bases in the middle. Written as DNA, the CDR3 is TGTGCCAGCGAATCTGGGGCCAACGTCCTGACTTTC. It translates to CASESGANVLTF.

The genes are TRBV18 and TRBJ1-3, with a weak D call TRBD1 (5 bases). This CDR3 has 16 amino acids. Germline loops: CDR1 KGHSH, CDR2 LQKENI. Trimming removed 1 base from V and 4 bases from J, with 14 bases in between. CDR3 protein: CASSPRTGPAGNTIYF. CDR3 DNA: TGTGCCAGCTCACCACGTACAGGCCCCGCAGGAAACACCATATATTTT. Combining the CDR3 with reference TRBV18 and TRBJ1-3 gives the whole variable domain NAGVMQNPRHLVRRRGQEARLRCSPMKGHSHVYWYRQLPEEGLKFMVYLQKENIIDESGMPKERFSAEFPKEGPSILRIQQVVRGDSAAYFCASSPRTGPAGNTIYFGEGSWLTVV.

The chain has TRBV29-1 and TRBJ1-4; D is undetermined. Germline V gives CDR1 SQVTM, CDR2 ANQGSEA. The CDR3 has 16 amino acids. Trimming took off 5 bases at V and 8 bases at J, with 24 bases between the two ends. The CDR3 spells CSVTTRRADLKEKLFF. In DNA form, the CDR3 reads TGCAGCGTTACGACTAGGCGCGCAGACCTCAAGGAAAAACTGTTTTTT.

The rearrangement joins TRBV5-6 to TRBJ1-1; D not certain. V lost 4 bases, J lost 5 bases, and 12 bases lay in between. Germline assignment: CDR1 SGHDT and CDR2 YYEEEE. This CDR3 contains 13 residues. The CDR3 reads CASSREGETEAFF. The DNA of the CDR3 is TGTGCCAGCAGCCGGGAGGGCGAGACTGAAGCTTTCTTT.

This clone rates as medium-sized (0.01 to 0.1%). The chain recombines TRBV12-5 with TRBJ1-3; D call uncertain. The germline CDR1 and CDR2 sequences are LGHNT and FRNRAP. V shed 3 bases and J shed 6 bases, with 15 bases lying between them. The CDR3 extends over 15 amino acids. In nucleotides, the CDR3 is TGTGCTAGTGGTTTCATAGCGAGTCTTACAAACACCATATATTTT. It yields the protein CASGFIASLTNTIYF.

V is TRBV6-5 and J is TRBJ2-1, with no clear D. The CDR3 is 11 residues long. Germline lookup yields CDR1 MNHEY and CDR2 SVGAGI. Trimming stripped 5 bases from V and 4 bases from J, with 3 bases between. CDR3 in amino acids: CASSKYNEQFF. Written as DNA, the CDR3 is TGTGCCAGCAGTAAGTACAATGAGCAGTTCTTC.

This clone was found once. The rearrangement uses TRBV5-6 and TRBJ2-7; D perhaps matches TRBD1 (6 bases). Trimming left V 4 bases short and J 0 bases short, with 11 bases between. The CDR3 runs 14 residues. Germline CDR1 SGHDT, CDR2 YYEEEE. The CDR3 here is CASSLGQSSYEQYF. CDR3 coding DNA: TGTGCCAGCAGCCTAGGACAGTCCTCCTACGAGCAGTACTTC. The whole variable domain, remainder taken from reference TRBV5-6 and TRBJ2-7, is DAGVTQSPTHLIKTRGQQVTLRCSPKSGHDTVSWYQQALGQGPQFIFQYYEEEERQRGNFPDRFSGHQFPNYSSELNVNALLLGDSALYLCASSLGQSSYEQYFGPGTRLTVT.

This chain joins TRBV7-2 and TRBJ2-5; 13 positions match TRBD2. Germline V gene lookup returns CDR1 SGHTA and CDR2 FQGNSA. CDR3 length: 14 residues. V lost 8 bases, J lost 5 bases, and 5 bases stayed unmatched. CDR3 nucleotide sequence: TGTGCCAGCGGGAGGGGACTAGCGGGGGAGACCCAGTACTTC. This encodes CASGRGLAGETQYF.

V gene TRBV19 combines with J gene TRBJ2-7; 10 bases match TRBD1. The CDR3 is 14 amino acids. Looked up from germline, CDR1 is LNHDA and CDR2 is SQIVND (reference sequence). V dropped 6 bases and J dropped 5; count of bases not matched to a gene: 7. The CDR3: CASRTGTGEHEQYF. In nucleotides, the CDR3 is TGTGCCAGTAGGACCGGGACAGGGGAGCACGAGCAGTACTTC.

There are a few counts of this clone. The rearrangement links TRBV4-2 to TRBJ1-6; D unclear. V lost 0 bases and J lost 0, with 15 bases in between. Germline V gene data show CDR1 as LGHNA and CDR2 as YNFKEQ. The CDR3 length is 19 residues. CDR3 DNA: TGTGCCAGCAGCCAAGATCAGATGGATGACATCTCCTATAATTCACCCCTCCACTTT. It encodes CASSQDQMDDISYNSPLHF.